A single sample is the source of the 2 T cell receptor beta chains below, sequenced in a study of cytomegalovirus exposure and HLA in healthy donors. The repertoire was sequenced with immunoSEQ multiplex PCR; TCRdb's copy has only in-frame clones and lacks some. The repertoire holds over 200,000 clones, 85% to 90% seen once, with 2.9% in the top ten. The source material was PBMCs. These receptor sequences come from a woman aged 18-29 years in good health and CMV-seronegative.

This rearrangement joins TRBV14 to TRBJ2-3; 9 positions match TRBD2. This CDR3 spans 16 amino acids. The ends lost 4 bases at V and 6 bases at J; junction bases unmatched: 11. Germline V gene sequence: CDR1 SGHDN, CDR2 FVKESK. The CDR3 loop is CASSLLPAGGPDTQYF. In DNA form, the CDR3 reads TGTGCCAGCAGCCTCCTCCCAGCGGGAGGCCCGGATACGCAGTATTTT.

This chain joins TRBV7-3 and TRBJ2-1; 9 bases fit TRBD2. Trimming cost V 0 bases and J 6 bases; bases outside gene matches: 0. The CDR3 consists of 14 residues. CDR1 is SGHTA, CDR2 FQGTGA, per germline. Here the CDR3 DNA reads TGTGCCAGCAGCTTAACGCGGGAGGGCAATGAGCAGTTCTTC. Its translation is CASSLTREGNEQFF.